These 22 T cell receptor beta chains originate from one sample sequenced in a study of beta chain features in type 1 diabetes. Every isolated RNA sample was fully reverse transcribed, so sequencing captured expressed TCRB transcripts. Assay used: immunoSEQ multiplex PCR; TCRdb lists only in-frame clones, some missing. The table has around 340,000 clones, around 20% seen once; the top ten hold around 0.045%. Sequencing used naive CD4+ T cells from blood. The receptor set was obtained from a young woman in good health.

The chain has TRBV5-1 and TRBJ2-7; D is perhaps TRBD2 (6 bases). Germline V gene sequence: CDR1 SGHRS, CDR2 YFSETQ. The CDR3 sequence is 15 residues long. V lost 0 bases and J 2 bases, leaving 12 bases between the germline ends. The CDR3 sequence is CASSLGGAGPYEQYF. CDR3 nucleotides: TGCGCCAGCAGCTTGGGTGGAGCGGGCCCCTACGAGCAGTACTTC. Drawing the rest from reference TRBV5-1 and TRBJ2-7, the complete variable domain is KAGVTQTPRYLIKTRGQQVTLSCSPISGHRSVSWYQQTPGQGLQFLFEYFSETQRNKGNFPGRFSGRQFSNSRSEMNVSTLELGDSALYLCASSLGGAGPYEQYFGPGTRLTVT.

This clone was picked up a small number of times. This sequence joins TRBV6-5 and TRBJ2-4; D is ambiguous. The CDR3 is 13 residues long. The germline V and J ends were trimmed by 0 bases and 6 bases, with 6 bases remaining between them. The germline gives CDR1 MNHEY, CDR2 SVGAGI. Written as DNA, the CDR3 is TGTGCCAGCAGTTACTCCGGCGGAAACATTCAGTACTTC. Translated: CASSYSGGNIQYF.

This clone was found a few times. Its ends do not fully match the called genes, so a read error is possible. V and J are TRBV14 and TRBJ2-7, with 9 bases fitting TRBD1. Germline V gene sequence: CDR1 SGHDN, CDR2 FVKESK. The length of the CDR3 is 15 residues. In DNA, the CDR3 is TGTGCCAGCAGCCAGCCGGGACAGGGACTCAACGAACAGTACTTC. This codes for CASSQPGQGLNEQYF.

Points on this clone: One junction end disagrees with the germline gene, perhaps due to a read error. The chain carries TRBV5-4 and TRBJ2-1, with a weak D call TRBD1 (6 bases). Germline CDR1 SGHNT, CDR2 YYREEE (reference sequence). This CDR3 has 17 amino acids. CDR3 protein: CASSLVGGQGSFNEQFF. The CDR3 DNA sequence: TGTGCCAGCAGCTTGGTCGGCGGGCAGGGGTCCTTCAATGAGCAGTTCTTC.

This chain uses TRBV29-1 with TRBJ1-2, with a weak D call TRBD1 (6 bases). Germline loops: CDR1 SQVTM, CDR2 ANQGSEA. Trimming pared 7 bases from V and 3 bases from J, leaving 18 bases between. The CDR3 totals 14 residues. CDR3 coding DNA: TGCAGCGCCCAGCGTGTTGGGGGCTACTATGGCTACACCTTC. Translated, it gives CSAQRVGGYYGYTF. The complete variable domain, with remaining parts taken from reference TRBV29-1 and TRBJ1-2, reads SAVISQKPSRDICQRGTSLTIQCQVDSQVTMMFWYRQQPGQSLTLIATANQGSEATYESGFVIDKFPISRPNLTFSTLTVSNMSPEDSSIYLCSAQRVGGYYGYTFGSGTRLTVV.

This clone has just a few counts. The chain employs TRBV19 and TRBJ1-5; D may be TRBD1 (5 bases). V lost 3 bases and J 11 bases, leaving 11 bases between the germline ends. The CDR3 totals 12 residues. Germline V gene sequence: CDR1 LNHDA, CDR2 SQIVND (reference sequence). The CDR3 DNA reads TGTGCCAGTAGTATCGGGGGGACGGCCCAGCATTTT. Protein: CASSIGGTAQHF.

This clone was found a few times. This rearrangement joins TRBV12-5 to TRBJ2-1; tentatively, D is TRBD1 (5 bases). The CDR3 contains 16 residues. Trimming pared 0 bases from V and 2 bases from J, leaving 11 bases between. CDR1 and CDR2 from the germline V gene are LGHNT and FRNRAP. The CDR3 sequence: CASGLVRSRAYNEQFF. The CDR3 DNA sequence: TGTGCTAGTGGTTTGGTACGTTCCAGGGCCTACAATGAGCAGTTCTTC.

The chain employs TRBV5-1 and TRBJ2-1; possibly TRBD2 for D (7 bases). Looked up from germline, CDR1 is SGHRS and CDR2 is YFSETQ. The germline V and J ends were trimmed by 0 bases and 6 bases, with 16 bases remaining between them. The CDR3 loop spans 16 amino acids. CDR3 nucleotide sequence: TGCGCCAGCAGCTTGGTTGGAGGGGGGGCGTTCAATGAGCAGTTCTTC. Its translation: CASSLVGGGAFNEQFF.

This rearrangement joins TRBV7-6 to TRBJ2-5, with D tentatively TRBD2 (5 bases). Germline V CDR1 and CDR2: SGHVS, FNYEAQ. Deletions cut 5 bases from V and 5 bases from J, with 12 bases between. The CDR3 covers 13 residues. The CDR3: CASSQRGWETQYF. CDR3 nucleotides: TGTGCCAGCAGCCAACGGGGTTGGGAGACCCAGTACTTC.

The chain is built from TRBV29-1 and TRBJ1-1, with unresolved D. Between the trimmed V and J ends, which lost 4 bases and 1 base, there was a span of 13 bases. This CDR3 comprises 14 residues. Germline CDR1 is SQVTM and CDR2 is ANQGSEA. CDR3 in amino acids: CSVASTRTNTEAFF. As DNA, the CDR3 is TGCAGCGTTGCGTCTACCCGAACGAACACTGAAGCTTTCTTT. Full variable domain (missing parts from reference TRBV29-1 and TRBJ1-1): SAVISQKPSRDICQRGTSLTIQCQVDSQVTMMFWYRQQPGQSLTLIATANQGSEATYESGFVIDKFPISRPNLTFSTLTVSNMSPEDSSIYLCSVASTRTNTEAFFGQGTRLTVV.

The chain combines TRBV7-9 with TRBJ2-7; 7 bases align to TRBD2. The CDR3 length is 15 residues. Germline assignment: CDR1 SEHNR and CDR2 FQNEAQ (reference sequence). V lost 1 base, J lost 2 bases, and 5 bases stayed unmatched. CDR3 in DNA: TGTGCCAGCAGCTTAGGTGGGAGGGGTCCCTACGAGCAGTACTTC. Amino acid sequence: CASSLGGRGPYEQYF.

This clone was seen a handful of times. In nucleotides, the CDR3 is TGTGCCGCCCGGCGTGACAGGGACTATGGCTACACCTTC. It codes for CAARRDRDYGYTF. The J gene is TRBJ1-2, the V gene TRBV19; TRBD1 agrees at 7 bases. This CDR3 region has 13 residues. Germline trimming cut 11 bases from V and 3 bases from J; bases unmatched to any gene: 9. Germline CDR1 and CDR2: LNHDA and SQIVND (reference sequence).

This clone was observed a few times. This chain links TRBV23-1 with TRBJ1-1; tentative D call: TRBD1 (6 bases). TRBV23-1 is reported as an ORF; its role is uncertain. CDR3 length: 15 residues. Between the trimmed V and J ends, which lost 3 bases and 3 bases, there was a span of 14 bases. The CDR3 is CASSHPPGADTEAFF. The CDR3 DNA reads TGCGCCAGCAGTCACCCCCCAGGGGCGGACACTGAAGCTTTCTTT.

This clone showed up just a few times. The V call is TRBV15, the J call TRBJ1-6; D might be TRBD1 (5 bases). V was clipped by 6 bases and J by 10 bases, with 13 bases between them. Germline V gives CDR1 LNHNV, CDR2 YYDKDF (reference sequence). The CDR3 has 13 amino acids. The CDR3 protein is CATSKGLGSPLHF. In DNA, the CDR3 is TGTGCCACCAGTAAGGGGCTGGGGTCACCCCTCCACTTT. Supplemented by reference TRBV15 and TRBJ1-6, the full variable domain reads DAMVIQNPRYQVTQFGKPVTLSCSQTLNHNVMYWYQQKSSQAPKLLFHYYDKDFNNEADTPDNFQSRRPNTSFCFLDIRSPGLGDTAMYLCATSKGLGSPLHFGNGTRLTVT.

The gene calls are TRBV21-1 and TRBJ2-4; the tabulated D call, TRBD2, remains unverified against the DNA. TRBV21-1 is an annotated pseudogene. The CDR3 totals 14 residues. This CDR3 is CALEGTRRTNIQYF. CDR3 sequence (DNA): TGTGCCCTTGAGGGTACCAGGAGGACAAACATTCAGTACTTC.

As for this clone: One end of the junction fails to match germline, which may point to a read error. The V call is TRBV7-7, the J call TRBJ2-3; 9 bases line up with TRBD2. The germline gives CDR1 SSHAT, CDR2 FNYEAQ (reference sequence). The CDR3 is 13 residues long. The CDR3 is CASSPGTSNTQYF. In nucleotides, the CDR3 is TGTGCTAGCAGCCCAGGGACTAGCAACACGCAGTATTTT.

This clone came up a few times. The DNA of the CDR3 is TGTGCCAGCAGCCAAGAAAGACTAAACTACAATGAGCAGTTCTTC. This gives the protein CASSQERLNYNEQFF. This chain connects TRBV14 to TRBJ2-1, with D possibly being TRBD2 (5 bases). The V end lost 0 bases, the J end lost 3 bases, and 9 bases lay between the germline ends. The CDR3 spans 15 residues. CDR1 and CDR2 from the germline V gene are SGHDN and FVKESK.

To note about this clone: At the DNA level, this CDR3 is encoded by other sequences in the same sample as well. The CDR3 loop is CASSQRQGSTEAFF. CDR3 nucleotides: TGCGCCAGCAGCCAGAGACAGGGGAGCACTGAAGCTTTCTTT. The chain links TRBV4-1 to TRBJ1-1, with 8 bases aligning to TRBD1. This CDR3 contains 14 residues. The ends lost 3 bases at V and 4 bases at J; junction bases unmatched: 4. Germline loops: CDR1 MGHRA, CDR2 YSYEKL.

This clone was observed a few times. The rearrangement links TRBV5-1 to TRBJ2-1; 8 bases line up with TRBD2. Germline values: CDR1 SGHRS, CDR2 YFSETQ. The CDR3 is 15 residues long. After removal of 0 bases from V and 7 bases from J, the junction contained 6 bases not matched to a gene. In nucleotides, the CDR3 is TGCGCCAGCAGCTTGGTCGGGACTAGGGGTAATGAGCAGTTCTTC. Protein: CASSLVGTRGNEQFF.

This clone has a handful of counts. The chain employs TRBV7-2 and TRBJ1-5; 8 positions match TRBD1. The CDR3 consists of 14 residues. Per the germline V gene, CDR1 is SGHTA and CDR2 is FQGNSA. Losses at the gene ends were 4 bases for V and 6 bases for J; bases not matched to a gene: 5. CDR3 residues: CASSSSGGGQPQHF. CDR3 nucleotide sequence: TGTGCCAGCAGCTCATCAGGGGGCGGTCAGCCCCAGCATTTT.

V gene TRBV7-2 combines with J gene TRBJ2-5, with TRBD2 matching over 9 bases. V was clipped by 1 base and J by 0 bases; unmatched bases: 0. This CDR3 spans 15 amino acids. Germline V lookup: CDR1 SGHTA, CDR2 FQGNSA. The CDR3 is CASSLVAGDQETQYF. In nucleotides, the CDR3 is TGTGCCAGCAGCTTAGTAGCGGGGGACCAAGAGACCCAGTACTTC.

This chain links TRBV9 with TRBJ1-2, with D maybe TRBD1 (6 bases). Germline V gene data show CDR1 as SGDLS and CDR2 as YYNGEE. V lost 0 bases and J lost 2, with 14 bases in between. CDR3 size: 16 residues. CDR3 loop: CASSVGAPQGNYGYTF. CDR3 nucleotides: TGTGCCAGCAGCGTAGGAGCCCCACAGGGAAACTATGGCTACACCTTC.